One and the same sample provided the 28 T cell receptor beta chains below, sequenced in a study of cytomegalovirus exposure and HLA in healthy donors. PCR was performed using 60 Vbeta and 13 Jbeta primers. Here immunoSEQ multiplex PCR was the method, and the copy in TCRdb shows in-frame clones only, minus some. In the table there are 150,000 to 200,000 clones, over 80% of which are singletons. Sequencing input: PBMCs. Source of these receptors: a man between 40 and 49 years old in good health and CMV-seronegative.

The chain joins TRBV7-2 to TRBJ2-2; D gene uncertain. The V end was cut by 0 bases, the J end by 5 bases, with 7 bases between. The CDR3 contains 14 residues. Germline values: CDR1 SGHTA, CDR2 FQGNSA. For the CDR3, the DNA is TGTGCCAGCAGCTTAGCGCGGCTGACCGGGGAGCTGTTTTTT. Translated, it gives CASSLARLTGELFF. Together with reference TRBV7-2 and TRBJ2-2, the CDR3 gives the full variable domain: GAGVSQSPSNKVTEKGKDVELRCDPISGHTALYWYRQSLGQGLEFLIYFQGNSAPDKSGLPSDRFSAERTGGSVSTLTIQRTQQEDSAVYLCASSLARLTGELFFGEGSRLTVL.

The gene calls are TRBV9 and TRBJ1-3; a possible D gene is TRBD1 (5 bases). Germline CDR1 reads SGDLS; CDR2 reads YYNGEE. Trimming removed 4 bases at V and 7 bases at J, with 18 bases between. The CDR3 consists of 15 residues. CDR3: CASSPLPRAPNTIYF. Here the CDR3 DNA reads TGTGCCAGCAGCCCCCTCCCCAGGGCTCCGAACACCATATATTTT. Together with reference TRBV9 and TRBJ1-3, the CDR3 gives the full variable domain: DSGVTQTPKHLITATGQRVTLRCSPRSGDLSVYWYQQSLDQGLQFLIQYYNGEERAKGNILERFSAQQFPDLHSELNLSSLELGDSALYFCASSPLPRAPNTIYFGEGSWLTVV.

This clone was counted between two and nine times. This chain uses TRBV7-5 with TRBJ2-1; TRBD1, the table's D call, was not compared with the DNA. TRBV7-5 is described as a pseudogene. This CDR3 comprises 16 residues. The CDR3 DNA sequence: TGTGCCAGAAGCTCCCCGAGGACAGGGGGCTACAATGAGCAGTTCTTC. Its translation: CARSSPRTGGYNEQFF.

The chain uses TRBV28 and TRBJ1-1, with D tentatively TRBD1 (5 bases). CDR1 and CDR2 from the germline V gene are MDHEN and SYDVKM. V lost 3 bases and J 1 base, leaving 18 bases between the germline ends. This CDR3 contains 17 residues. Written as DNA, the CDR3 is TGTGCCAGCAGTTTTCAGGGATTCGGACAAACGAACACTGAAGCTTTCTTT. Translated, it gives CASSFQGFGQTNTEAFF. The entire variable domain, with the rest obtained from reference TRBV28 and TRBJ1-1, is as follows: DVKVTQSSRYLVKRTGEKVFLECVQDMDHENMFWYRQDPGLGLRLIYFSYDVKMKEKGDIPEGYSVSREKKERFSLILESASTNQTSMYLCASSFQGFGQTNTEAFFGQGTRLTVV.

The J gene is TRBJ1-4, the V gene TRBV7-9, with 10 bases matching TRBD1. The length of the CDR3 is 16 residues. The V segment lost 1 base and the J segment 7 bases; nucleotides outside the gene matches: 6. CDR1 SEHNR and CDR2 FQNEAQ come from the germline V gene (reference sequence). The CDR3 DNA reads as TGTGCCAGCAGCTTAGTCATCGACAGGGGGCGTGAAAAACTGTTTTTT. Amino acid sequence: CASSLVIDRGREKLFF.

This clone has just one count. The J gene is TRBJ1-2, the V gene TRBV28; D gene ambiguous. Trimming shortened V by 7 bases and J by 6 bases, and 12 bases separated the two germline ends. From germline, CDR1 is MDHEN and CDR2 SYDVKM. This CDR3 is built from 12 residues. The CDR3 nucleotides are TGTGCCAGCATTTACTTCCCCCATGGCTACACCTTC. It encodes CASIYFPHGYTF.

The V and J genes are TRBV6-1 and TRBJ2-7, with TRBD1 matching over 8 bases. Germline V lookup: CDR1 MNHNS, CDR2 SASEGT. The CDR3 extends over 14 amino acids. V lost 6 bases and J lost 6; bases outside the gene matches: 10. The CDR3 protein is CASRLRTGTAEQYF. The CDR3 DNA is TGTGCCAGCAGACTGCGGACAGGGACGGCCGAGCAGTACTTC.

The V call is TRBV6-5, the J call TRBJ1-3; D not resolved. CDR1 MNHEY and CDR2 SVGAGI come from the germline V gene. The CDR3 runs to 15 residues. Trimming pared 6 bases from V and 0 bases from J, leaving 12 bases between. CDR3: CASRQRRTSGNTIYF. As DNA, the CDR3 is TGTGCCAGCAGACAGAGACGAACCTCTGGAAACACCATATATTTT.

This chain uses TRBV6-5 with TRBJ1-2; D remains unclear. Germline lookup yields CDR1 MNHEY and CDR2 SVGAGI. Trimming took 0 bases from V and 6 from J, leaving 8 bases between them. CDR3 length: 13 amino acids. As DNA, the CDR3 is TGTGCCAGCAGTTACTCGAGAGAGGATGGCTACACCTTC. Translating gives CASSYSREDGYTF.

This chain joins TRBV5-1 and TRBJ2-2, with TRBD2 as a possible D gene (6 bases). The V gene lost 1 base and the J gene lost 1 base, with 11 bases spanning the gap. Germline assignment: CDR1 SGHRS and CDR2 YFSETQ. This CDR3 spans 16 amino acids. The DNA of the CDR3 is TGCGCCAGCAGCTTGTTAGTCGGGGGGAACACCGGGGAGCTGTTTTTT. Translation gives CASSLLVGGNTGELFF.

The chain recombines TRBV25-1 with TRBJ2-7; a possible D gene is TRBD1 (5 bases). Germline loops: CDR1 MGHDK, CDR2 SYGVNS. Trimming left V 3 bases short and J 9 bases short, with 6 bases between. The CDR3 is 10 amino acids. The CDR3 DNA reads TGTGCCAGCAGTGACAGGGTGCAGTACTTC. This translates into CASSDRVQYF.

This clone occurred once. The chain is built from TRBV11-2 and TRBJ2-7; 9 bases fit TRBD1. Germline CDR1 is SGHAT and CDR2 is FQNNGV. The CDR3 extends over 14 amino acids. With 2 bases clipped from V and 4 bases from J, the junction kept 3 bases outside the gene matches. In DNA form, the CDR3 reads TGTGCCAGCAGCTTATTGACAGGGGGTTACGAGCAGTACTTC. This codes for CASSLLTGGYEQYF.

The chain couples TRBV6-5 to TRBJ1-6, with D possibly matching TRBD1 (5 bases). The germline V gene encodes CDR1 MNHEY and CDR2 SVGAGI. This CDR3 is 15 amino acids long. Trimming took 6 bases from V and 3 from J, leaving 12 bases between them. CDR3 sequence: CASSDQGGYNSPLHF. The CDR3, as DNA: TGTGCCAGCAGCGATCAGGGAGGCTATAATTCACCCCTCCACTTT.

J is TRBJ2-1 and V is TRBV6-1; 7 positions agree with TRBD1. Trimming took 6 bases from V and 5 from J; bases not matched to a gene: 4. The CDR3 runs to 13 residues. CDR1 and CDR2 (germline): MNHNS, SASEGT. The DNA for the CDR3 is TGTGCCAGCAGCCTTGGACAGGACAATGAGCAGTTCTTC. It codes for CASSLGQDNEQFF.

This clone showed up just a few times. V usage is TRBV12-5 and J usage is TRBJ2-1; weak D call: TRBD1 (6 bases). This CDR3 is built from 15 residues. Germline loops: CDR1 LGHNT, CDR2 FRNRAP. Trimming pared 7 bases from V and 2 bases from J, leaving 15 bases between. The CDR3 region is CASVPQGRPYNEQFF. The CDR3 region has the DNA TGTGCTAGTGTCCCGCAGGGGCGACCCTACAATGAGCAGTTCTTC.

This chain links TRBV30 with TRBJ2-7, with D maybe TRBD2 (5 bases). CDR3 size: 17 residues. Germline lookup yields CDR1 GTSNPN and CDR2 SVGIG (reference sequence). V was clipped by 4 bases and J by 1 base, with 23 bases between them. The CDR3 DNA sequence: TGTGCCTGGACCTTGGCCAATCTTGGAGGAAAGTCCTACGAGCAGTACTTC. Residues: CAWTLANLGGKSYEQYF.

The chain uses TRBV21-1 and TRBJ2-5; the table's D call of TRBD1 was not tested on the DNA. TRBV21-1 is noted as a pseudogene. The CDR3 is made up of 14 amino acids. The CDR3 sequence: CASSIRTEQEAQYF. The CDR3 nucleotides read TGTGCCAGCAGCATCCGGACAGAGCAAGAGGCCCAGTACTTC.

J is TRBJ1-2 and V is TRBV28; 9 positions match TRBD1. V was pared by 6 bases and J by 0 bases, with 8 bases of the junction left unmatched. This CDR3 region has 16 residues. Per the germline V gene, CDR1 is MDHEN and CDR2 is SYDVKM. The CDR3 nucleotides are TGTGCCAGCAGCCGTGGACAGGGGCGAGCTAACTATGGCTACACCTTC. Translated, it gives CASSRGQGRANYGYTF.

This chain uses TRBV28 with TRBJ1-2, with 8 bases matching TRBD1. Germline assignment: CDR1 MDHEN and CDR2 SYDVKM. This CDR3 comprises 16 residues. With V trimmed by 4 bases and J by 4 bases, 11 bases remained unmatched. The CDR3 nucleotides are TGTGCCAGCAGTTACGTATCAGGGGGCTACGTCTATGGCTACACCTTC. Encoded protein: CASSYVSGGYVYGYTF.

Here the CDR3 DNA reads TGTGCCAGCAGCCCCGGGGGTAGGGGGCGCATCGGGGAGCTGTTTTTT. It encodes CASSPGGRGRIGELFF. The rearrangement joins TRBV9 to TRBJ2-2, with TRBD1 as a possible D gene (7 bases). The V gene lost 4 bases and the J gene lost 7 bases, with 20 bases spanning the gap. This CDR3 comprises 16 residues. CDR1 SGDLS and CDR2 YYNGEE come from the germline V gene.

The chain couples TRBV7-2 to TRBJ2-1; a possible D gene is TRBD2 (5 bases). CDR1 is SGHTA and CDR2 is FQGNSA in the germline V gene. Trimming cost V 1 base and J 3 bases, with 13 bases left between them. The CDR3 consists of 16 residues. CDR3 DNA: TGTGCCAGCAGCTTAGAGGGAGCGGTTCTCTACAATGAGCAGTTCTTC. It codes for CASSLEGAVLYNEQFF.

This chain connects TRBV6-4 to TRBJ2-2; tentative D call: TRBD1 (6 bases). The CDR3 has 15 amino acids. V dropped 3 bases and J dropped 6 bases, with 14 bases sitting between them. The germline V gene has CDR1 MRHNA and CDR2 SNTAGT. The CDR3 DNA reads as TGTGCCAGCAGTGAGGCCACAGGGTCCGCCGGGGAGCTGTTTTTT. Its translation: CASSEATGSAGELFF.

DNA for the CDR3: TGTGCCAGCAGTTTACATAGCACAGGCAGCTCCTACGAGCAGTACTTC. Translating it yields CASSLHSTGSSYEQYF. The V call is TRBV28, the J call TRBJ2-7; a possible D gene is TRBD1 (5 bases). Germline lookup yields CDR1 MDHEN and CDR2 SYDVKM. The CDR3 length is 16 residues. Trimming left V 2 bases short and J 0 bases short, with 14 bases between.

The chain is built from TRBV28 and TRBJ1-6; D ambiguous. V lost 4 bases, J lost 10 bases, and 8 bases lay in between. This CDR3 is built from 12 residues. The germline V gene has CDR1 MDHEN and CDR2 SYDVKM. The CDR3 spells CASSSRGSPLHF. The CDR3 DNA sequence: TGTGCCAGCAGTTCCCGCGGGTCACCCCTCCACTTT.

The chain links TRBV10-2 to TRBJ1-3; D unresolved. Germline values: CDR1 WSHSY, CDR2 SAAADI. The length of the CDR3 is 16 residues. The ends were cut back, 0 bases at V and 0 bases at J, with 9 bases in the middle. CDR3 in DNA: TGCGCCAGCAGTGAGTCTGGTAGTTTCTCTGGAAACACCATATATTTT. As protein: CASSESGSFSGNTIYF.

The chain employs TRBV19 and TRBJ2-2; the match to TRBD2 covers 8 bases. This CDR3 has 16 residues. With V trimmed by 4 bases and J by 6 bases, 10 bases remained unmatched. Germline V CDR1 and CDR2: LNHDA, SQIVND (reference sequence). CDR3 amino acids: CASSSPGGEISGELFF. DNA of the CDR3: TGTGCCAGTAGTAGCCCGGGAGGGGAGATCTCCGGGGAGCTGTTTTTT.

The rearrangement links TRBV11-2 to TRBJ2-3; perhaps TRBD2 as D (7 bases). The CDR3 is 15 amino acids. Germline V CDR1 and CDR2: SGHAT, FQNNGV. V lost 5 bases to trimming and J lost 3 bases, with 15 bases between them. CDR3 residues: CASSIHRGATDTQYF. CDR3 in DNA: TGTGCCAGCAGCATCCATCGGGGGGCTACAGATACGCAGTATTTT.

This clone was counted a few times. The chain carries TRBV30 and TRBJ1-5; D not resolved. The V end was cut by 5 bases, the J end by 4 bases, with 9 bases between. Germline V gene sequence: CDR1 GTSNPN, CDR2 SVGIG (reference sequence). CDR3 size: 12 residues. DNA of the CDR3: TGTGCCTGGGCCGGGATTAATCAGCCCCAGCATTTT. This sequence encodes CAWAGINQPQHF.